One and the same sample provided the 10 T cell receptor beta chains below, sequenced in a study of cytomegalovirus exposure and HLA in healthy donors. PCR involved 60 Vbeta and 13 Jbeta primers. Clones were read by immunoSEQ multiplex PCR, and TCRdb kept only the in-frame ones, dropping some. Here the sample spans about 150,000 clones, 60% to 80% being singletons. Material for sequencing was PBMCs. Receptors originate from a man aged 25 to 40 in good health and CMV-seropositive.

This CDR3 reads CASSWDRVKLFF. Here the CDR3 DNA reads TGTGCCAGCAGCTGGGACAGGGTAAAACTGTTTTTT. This chain joins TRBV2 and TRBJ1-4; 9 nucleotides line up with TRBD1. Germline V CDR1 and CDR2: SNHLY, FYNNEI. CDR3 size: 12 residues. Trimming at V came to 6 bases and at J to 10 bases, leaving 3 bases not matched to a gene.

The CDR3, as DNA: TGTGCCAGCAGCGTAGAAGGGGGCAGGGAGACCCAGTACTTC. Translating it yields CASSVEGGRETQYF. V and J are TRBV9 and TRBJ2-5; TRBD1 matches 7 bases. Germline CDR1 is SGDLS and CDR2 is YYNGEE. The CDR3 sequence is 14 residues long. V shed 0 bases and J 5 bases; nucleotides not matched to a gene: 4.

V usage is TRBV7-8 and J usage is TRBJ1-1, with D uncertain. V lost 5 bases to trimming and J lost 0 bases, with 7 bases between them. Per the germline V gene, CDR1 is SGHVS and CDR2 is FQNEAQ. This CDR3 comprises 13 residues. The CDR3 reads CASSPSLNTEAFF. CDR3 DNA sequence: TGTGCCAGCAGCCCCAGTTTGAACACTGAAGCTTTCTTT.

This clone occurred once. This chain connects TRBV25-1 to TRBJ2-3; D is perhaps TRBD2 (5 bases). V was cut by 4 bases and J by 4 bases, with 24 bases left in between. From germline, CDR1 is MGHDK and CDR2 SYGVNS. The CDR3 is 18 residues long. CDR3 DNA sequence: TGTGCCAGCAGTGGATTTTCCGGGCTAGCCCGTGCCGCAGATACGCAGTATTTT. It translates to CASSGFSGLARAADTQYF.

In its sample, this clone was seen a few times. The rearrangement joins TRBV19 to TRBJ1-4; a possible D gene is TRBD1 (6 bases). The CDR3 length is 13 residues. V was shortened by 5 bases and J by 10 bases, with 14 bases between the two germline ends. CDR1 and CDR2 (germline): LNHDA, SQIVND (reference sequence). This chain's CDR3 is CASSVGQTGKLFF. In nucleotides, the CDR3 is TGTGCCAGTAGTGTTGGACAGACCGGAAAACTGTTTTTT.

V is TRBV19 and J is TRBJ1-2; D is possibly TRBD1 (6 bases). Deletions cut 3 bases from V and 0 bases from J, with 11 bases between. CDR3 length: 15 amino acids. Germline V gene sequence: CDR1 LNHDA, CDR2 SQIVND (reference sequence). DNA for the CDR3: TGTGCCAGTAGTATTTTTGGGGGCGCTAACTATGGCTACACCTTC. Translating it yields CASSIFGGANYGYTF.

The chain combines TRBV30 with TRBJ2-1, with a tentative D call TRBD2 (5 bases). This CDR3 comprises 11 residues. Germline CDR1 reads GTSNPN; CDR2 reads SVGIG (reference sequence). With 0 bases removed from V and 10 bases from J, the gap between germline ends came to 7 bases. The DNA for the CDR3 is TGTGCCTGGAGTGTCAGGAGGGAGCAGTTCTTC. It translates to CAWSVRREQFF.

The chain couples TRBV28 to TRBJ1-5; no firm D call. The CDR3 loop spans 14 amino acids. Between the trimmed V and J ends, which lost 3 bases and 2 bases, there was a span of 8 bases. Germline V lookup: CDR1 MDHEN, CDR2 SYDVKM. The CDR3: CASSLRPRNQPQHF. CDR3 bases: TGTGCCAGCAGTTTGAGGCCACGCAATCAGCCCCAGCATTTT.

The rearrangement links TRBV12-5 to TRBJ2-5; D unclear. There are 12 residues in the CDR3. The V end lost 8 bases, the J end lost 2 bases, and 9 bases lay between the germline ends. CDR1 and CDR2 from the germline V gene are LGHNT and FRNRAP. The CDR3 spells CASSTEQETQYF. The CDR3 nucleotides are TGTGCTAGTTCAACAGAGCAAGAGACCCAGTACTTC.

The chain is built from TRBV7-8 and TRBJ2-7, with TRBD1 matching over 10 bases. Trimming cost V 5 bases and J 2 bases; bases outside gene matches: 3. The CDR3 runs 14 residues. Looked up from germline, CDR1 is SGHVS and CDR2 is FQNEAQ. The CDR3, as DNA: TGTGCCAGCAGCGAGGGACAGGGGCCCTACGAGCAGTACTTC. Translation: CASSEGQGPYEQYF.